The 16 T cell receptor beta chains reported below all come from one sample, sequenced in a study of technical replicates of blood from a few donors. Produced via immunoSEQ multiplex PCR; TCRdb's table is partial and in-frame only. The table lists 65,000 to 90,000 clones, about 90% of them singletons. The sequenced sample was T cells isolated from PBMCs. These TCRs come from a human donor in good health.

The chain recombines TRBV6-1 with TRBJ1-2; TRBD1 agrees at 9 bases. The V segment lost 2 bases and the J segment 5 bases; nucleotides outside the gene matches: 24. Germline values: CDR1 MNHNS, CDR2 SASEGT. The CDR3 length is 21 residues. The CDR3 nucleotides read TGTGCCAGCAGTGAATCGTTACCTTCACCGAGGACAGGGGTGTTGTGGTATGGCTACACCTTC. Translation: CASSESLPSPRTGVLWYGYTF.

Comment on this clone: Just one base apart from a much larger clone, this may be a read error. The chain joins TRBV2 to TRBJ2-2; D is ambiguous. CDR1 is SNHLY and CDR2 is FYNNEI in the germline V gene. V gave up 1 base and J gave up 4 bases, with 10 bases separating them. The CDR3 contains 15 residues. CDR3 in DNA: TGTGCCAGCAGTGAAGTTGGAGAGTCCACCGGGGAGCTGTTTTTT. Translation gives CASSEVGESTGELFF.

The J gene is TRBJ2-7, the V gene TRBV6-5, with TRBD1 as a possible D gene (5 bases). CDR3 length: 15 amino acids. Trimming pared 5 bases from V and 0 bases from J, leaving 14 bases between. Germline lookup yields CDR1 MNHEY and CDR2 SVGAGI. CDR3 sequence reads: CASSTIWTPSYEQYF. CDR3 DNA sequence: TGTGCCAGCAGTACTATCTGGACACCCTCCTACGAGCAGTACTTC.

The CDR3 protein is CASILTGASLAGQYF. As DNA, the CDR3 is TGTGCCAGCATCCTAACAGGGGCGAGCTTGGCGGGCCAGTACTTC. V usage is TRBV28 and J usage is TRBJ2-5; 7 bases line up with TRBD1. The length of the CDR3 is 15 residues. V lost 7 bases to trimming and J lost 10 bases; unmatched junction nucleotides: 18. CDR1 MDHEN and CDR2 SYDVKM come from the germline V gene.

The rearrangement links TRBV27 to TRBJ2-7, with 8 bases fitting TRBD1. Germline assignment: CDR1 MNHEY and CDR2 SMNVEV (reference sequence). J was trimmed by 2 bases and V by 4 bases; bases with no gene match: 4. This CDR3 comprises 14 residues. CDR3: CASSSRQGTYEQYF. The CDR3 nucleotides read TGTGCCAGCAGTTCGAGACAGGGGACCTACGAGCAGTACTTC.

CDR3 protein: CASSGGSHLSTDTQYF. CDR3 nucleotides: TGTGCCAGCAGCGGCGGCAGCCACCTATCGACAGATACGCAGTATTTT. The V gene is TRBV7-2, the J gene TRBJ2-3, with unresolved D. This CDR3 is built from 16 residues. The germline V and J ends were trimmed by 5 bases and 3 bases, with 18 bases remaining between them. Germline CDR1 is SGHTA and CDR2 is FQGNSA.

This clone was seen just once. The chain combines TRBV20-1 with TRBJ1-1; no clear D gene. Germline V lookup: CDR1 DFQATT, CDR2 SNEGSKA (reference sequence). The CDR3 is 11 amino acids. Trimming stripped 3 bases from V and 5 bases from J, with 7 bases between. The CDR3: CSARRETEAFF. In nucleotides, the CDR3 is TGCAGTGCTAGGCGTGAGACTGAAGCTTTCTTT.

As DNA, the CDR3 is TGTGCCAGCAGTGAAAGGGCTTGGGGAGCTAACTATGGCTACACCTTC. This codes for CASSERAWGANYGYTF. This chain connects TRBV2 to TRBJ1-2; D is ambiguous. Looked up from germline, CDR1 is SNHLY and CDR2 is FYNNEI. Trimming removed 2 bases at V and 0 bases at J, with 13 bases between. This CDR3 spans 16 amino acids. The whole variable domain, filled in from reference TRBV2 and TRBJ1-2, reads EPEVTQTPSHQVTQMGQEVILRCVPISNHLYFYWYRQILGQKVEFLVSFYNNEISEKSEIFDDQFSVERPDGSNFTLKIRSTKLEDSAMYFCASSERAWGANYGYTFGSGTRLTVV.

This clone was detected only once. The gene calls are TRBV30 and TRBJ2-3, with TRBD1 identical over 8 bases. This CDR3 is 14 amino acids long. The trim removed 6 bases at V and 5 bases at J, leaving 10 bases unmatched. Germline V lookup: CDR1 GTSNPN, CDR2 SVGIG (reference sequence). The CDR3 DNA reads TGTGCCTGTCTGACGACAGGGGCTGGAGATACGCAGTATTTT. Translating it yields CACLTTGAGDTQYF.

The chain joins TRBV1 to TRBJ2-3; the table gives TRBD2 as D, unverified against the DNA. TRBV1 is shown as a pseudogene. The CDR3 runs to 17 residues. The CDR3: CTSSHKGGRADPDTQYF. CDR3 nucleotides: TGCACCAGCAGCCATAAGGGCGGGAGAGCAGACCCAGATACGCAGTATTTT.

The chain recombines TRBV7-6 with TRBJ2-1; 7 nucleotides match TRBD2. The V gene's germline CDR1 is SGHVS and CDR2 FNYEAQ. Unmatched junction bases numbered 2, after V lost 4 bases and J lost 5 bases. The CDR3 extends over 13 amino acids. The CDR3 DNA is TGTGCCAGCAGCTGGACTAGAAACAATGAGCAGTTCTTC. It yields the protein CASSWTRNNEQFF.

This clone was seen a single time. This chain uses TRBV11-2 with TRBJ2-1; 7 bases align to TRBD1. J lost 2 bases, V lost 5 bases, and 6 bases had no gene match. In germline, CDR1 is SGHAT, CDR2 FQNNGV. The CDR3 covers 15 residues. CDR3 DNA sequence: TGTGCCAGCAGCATATACAGGGGTCCCTACAATGAGCAGTTCTTC. This encodes CASSIYRGPYNEQFF.

This chain uses TRBV27 with TRBJ2-1, with 10 bases matching TRBD2. This CDR3 comprises 15 residues. The germline gives CDR1 MNHEY, CDR2 SMNVEV (reference sequence). The V and J ends lost 5 bases and 7 bases, in that order; junction bases with no gene match: 8. In DNA form, the CDR3 reads TGTGCCAGCAGTGAACTAGCGGGGCTTAAGAATGAGCAGTTCTTC. Translated, it gives CASSELAGLKNEQFF.

The chain couples TRBV27 to TRBJ2-7; D not certain. The CDR3 is 12 residues long. Germline CDR1 MNHEY, CDR2 SMNVEV (reference sequence). Trimming took 7 bases from V and 0 from J, leaving 7 bases between them. CDR3 sequence reads: CASTGYSYEQYF. CDR3 in DNA: TGTGCCAGCACCGGGTACTCCTACGAGCAGTACTTC.

The chain is built from TRBV21-1 and TRBJ1-5. TRBV21-1 has pseudogene status. This CDR3 is 14 amino acids long. The CDR3 coding sequence is TGTGCCAGCAGCCTCACGGGGGGATGTCAGCCCCAGCATTTT. It is translated as CASSLTGGCQPQHF.

V and J are TRBV5-1 and TRBJ1-4, with D tentatively TRBD1 (5 bases). This CDR3 is built from 14 residues. CDR1 is SGHRS, CDR2 YFSETQ, per germline. Trimming took off 5 bases at V and 0 bases at J, with 8 bases between the two ends. The CDR3 loop reads CASRPQATNEKLFF. The CDR3 DNA sequence: TGCGCCAGCAGGCCACAGGCAACTAATGAAAAACTGTTTTTT.